This TCR beta chain was obtained from a study of blood T cell repertoires in COVID-19. Data came from immunoSEQ multiplex PCR; TCRdb stores just in-frame clones and leaves some out. Altogether some 380,000 clones are present, 87% being singletons, with the ten largest covering around 1.3%. Germline values: CDR1 SGHTA, CDR2 FQGNSA. CDR3 length: 13 amino acids. Trimming left V 6 bases short and J 3 bases short, with 10 bases between. Recruits, aged about 18 to 95 years, lived in approximately 26 US areas. This receptor was identified in a man aged 25 to 40 who had recovered from COVID-19. The sequenced sample was PBMCs or T cells enriched from blood (not recorded which). The V gene is TRBV7-2, the J gene TRBJ2-3, with D possibly matching TRBD1 (6 bases). The chain's CDR3 is CASRYTGTDTQYF. In DNA, the CDR3 is TGTGCCAGCAGATATACAGGGACAGATACGCAGTATTTT.